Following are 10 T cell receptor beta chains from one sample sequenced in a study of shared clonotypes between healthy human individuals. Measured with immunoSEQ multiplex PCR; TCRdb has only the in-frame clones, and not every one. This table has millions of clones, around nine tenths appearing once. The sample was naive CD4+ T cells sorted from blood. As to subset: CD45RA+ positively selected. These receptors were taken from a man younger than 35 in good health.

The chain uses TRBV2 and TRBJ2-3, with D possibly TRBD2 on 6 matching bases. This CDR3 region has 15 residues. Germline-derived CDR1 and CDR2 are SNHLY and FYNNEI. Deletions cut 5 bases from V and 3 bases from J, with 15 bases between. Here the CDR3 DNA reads TGTGCCAGCAGTACGAATGCCGGGACTACAGATACGCAGTATTTT. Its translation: CASSTNAGTTDTQYF. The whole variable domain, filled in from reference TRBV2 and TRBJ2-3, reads EPEVTQTPSHQVTQMGQEVILRCVPISNHLYFYWYRQILGQKVEFLVSFYNNEISEKSEIFDDQFSVERPDGSNFTLKIRSTKLEDSAMYFCASSTNAGTTDTQYFGPGTRLTVL.

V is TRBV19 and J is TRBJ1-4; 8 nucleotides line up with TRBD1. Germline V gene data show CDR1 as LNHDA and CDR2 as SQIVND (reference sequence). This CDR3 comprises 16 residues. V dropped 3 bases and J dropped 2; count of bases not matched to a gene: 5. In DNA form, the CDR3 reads TGTGCCAGTAGTATGGGTCGGGACAGGACTAATGAAAAACTGTTTTTT. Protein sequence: CASSMGRDRTNEKLFF.

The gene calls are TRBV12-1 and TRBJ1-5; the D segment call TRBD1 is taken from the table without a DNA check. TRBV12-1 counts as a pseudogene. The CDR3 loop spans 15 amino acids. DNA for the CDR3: TGTGCCAGCAGCGGGCAACAGGGGAGAAATCAGCCCCAGCATTTT. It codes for CASSGQQGRNQPQHF.

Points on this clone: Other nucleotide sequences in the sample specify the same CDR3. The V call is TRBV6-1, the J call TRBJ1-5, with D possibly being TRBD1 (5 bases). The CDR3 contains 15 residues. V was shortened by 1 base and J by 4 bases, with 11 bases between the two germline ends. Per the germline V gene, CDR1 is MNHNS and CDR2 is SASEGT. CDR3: CASSEGGRGNQPQHF. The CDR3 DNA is TGTGCCAGCAGTGAAGGGGGGAGGGGAAATCAGCCCCAGCATTTT.

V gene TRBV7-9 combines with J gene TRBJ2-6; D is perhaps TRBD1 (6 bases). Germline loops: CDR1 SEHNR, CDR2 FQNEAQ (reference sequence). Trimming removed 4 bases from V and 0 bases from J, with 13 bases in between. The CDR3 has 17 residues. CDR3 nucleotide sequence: TGTGCCAGCAGCTACGACAGGCCCCGCTCTGGGGCCAACGTCCTGACTTTC. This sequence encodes CASSYDRPRSGANVLTF.

The CDR3 sequence: CSAMGLNEQFF. CDR3 sequence (DNA): TGCAGTGCTATGGGACTCAATGAGCAGTTCTTC. The chain uses TRBV20-1 and TRBJ2-1, with a weak D call TRBD2 (6 bases). The CDR3 has 11 amino acids. Germline-derived CDR1 and CDR2 are DFQATT and SNEGSKA (reference sequence). The V gene lost 4 bases and the J gene lost 6 bases, with 7 bases spanning the gap.

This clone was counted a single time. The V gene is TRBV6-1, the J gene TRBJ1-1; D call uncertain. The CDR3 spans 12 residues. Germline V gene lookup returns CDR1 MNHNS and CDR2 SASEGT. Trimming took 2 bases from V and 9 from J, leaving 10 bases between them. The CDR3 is CASSELLGKAFF. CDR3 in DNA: TGTGCCAGCAGTGAATTATTGGGCAAAGCTTTCTTT.

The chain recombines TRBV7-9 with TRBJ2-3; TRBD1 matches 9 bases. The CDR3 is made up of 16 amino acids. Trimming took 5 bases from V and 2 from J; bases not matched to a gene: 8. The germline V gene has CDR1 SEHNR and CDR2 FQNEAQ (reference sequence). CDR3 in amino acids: CASSAERTGDTDTQYF. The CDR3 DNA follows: TGTGCCAGCAGCGCCGAGAGGACAGGGGACACAGATACGCAGTATTTT.

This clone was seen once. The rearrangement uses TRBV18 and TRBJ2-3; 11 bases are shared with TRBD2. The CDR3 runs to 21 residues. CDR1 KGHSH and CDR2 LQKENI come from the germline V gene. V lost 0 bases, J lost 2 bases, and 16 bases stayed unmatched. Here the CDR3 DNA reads TGTGCCAGCTCACCACCAAGAGGCCTAGCGGGGGGAGACCCCTACACAGATACGCAGTATTTT. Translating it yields CASSPPRGLAGGDPYTDTQYF.

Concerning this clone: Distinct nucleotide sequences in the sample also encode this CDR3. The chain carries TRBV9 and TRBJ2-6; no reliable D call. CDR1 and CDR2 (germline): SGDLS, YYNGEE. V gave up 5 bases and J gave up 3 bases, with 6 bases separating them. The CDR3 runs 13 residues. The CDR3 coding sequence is TGTGCCAGCAGTGGTGGTGGGGCCAACGTCCTGACTTTC. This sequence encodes CASSGGGANVLTF.